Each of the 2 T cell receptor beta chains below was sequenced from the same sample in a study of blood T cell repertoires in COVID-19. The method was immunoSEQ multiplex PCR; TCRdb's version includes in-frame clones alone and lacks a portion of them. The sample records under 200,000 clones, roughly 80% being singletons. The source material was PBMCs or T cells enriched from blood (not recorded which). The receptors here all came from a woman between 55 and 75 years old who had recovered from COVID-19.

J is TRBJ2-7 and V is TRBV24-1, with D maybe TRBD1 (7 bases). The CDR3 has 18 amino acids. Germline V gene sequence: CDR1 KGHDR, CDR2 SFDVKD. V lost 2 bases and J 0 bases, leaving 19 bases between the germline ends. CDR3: CATSDSRGGQAPSYEQYF. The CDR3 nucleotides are TGTGCCACCAGTGATTCCCGGGGAGGACAGGCCCCCTCCTACGAGCAGTACTTC.

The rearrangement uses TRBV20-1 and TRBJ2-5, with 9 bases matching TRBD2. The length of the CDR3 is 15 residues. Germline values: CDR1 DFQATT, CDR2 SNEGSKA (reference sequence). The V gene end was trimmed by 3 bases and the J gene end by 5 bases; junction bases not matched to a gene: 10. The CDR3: CSASSAGGSFETQYF. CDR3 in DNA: TGCAGTGCTAGTTCAGCGGGGGGTAGTTTTGAGACCCAGTACTTC.